The source of this TCR beta chain is a study of Graves' ophthalmopathy and Graves' hyperthyroidism. Scientists amplified the TCR beta CDR3 regions from RNA transcripts. The library came from an HTBI-primed first-round RT-PCR and a second-round multiplex PCR. From the multiplex PCR reads, TCRdb called clonotypes with MiXCR, one entry per CDR3 protein. The sample holds around 670,000 distinct CDR3 sequences, 40% seen once. CDR3 length equals 14 residues. Germline V gene sequence: CDR1 ENHRY, CDR2 SYGVKD. Trimming removed 10 bases from V and 2 bases from J; junction bases left unmatched: 8. This clonotype was sampled from an adult man with Graves' ophthalmopathy. Sequenced input: peripheral blood. This chain uses TRBV10-3 with TRBJ2-5, with 9 positions matching TRBD2. CDR3 loop: CASRAGGSQETQYF. The CDR3 region has the DNA TGTGCCAGCAGAGCGGGGGGCTCGCAAGAGACCCAGTACTTC.